The sequence of this TCR beta chain was determined in a study of shared clonotypes between healthy human individuals. Sequencing used immunoSEQ multiplex PCR; TCRdb keeps in-frame clones, though not all of them. The table shows about 470,000 clones, with around 79% occurring only once. Researchers drew on about 90 million PBMCs for genomic DNA from unsorted samples. This TCR derives from a woman aged 40 to 49 in good health. Some clones in this sample may be carry-over from other donors' samples. Material for sequencing was PBMCs.

CDR3 DNA sequence: TGTGCCAGCAGAACCGGGACATACTACAATGAGCAGTTCTTC. Translation gives CASRTGTYYNEQFF. This rearrangement joins TRBV7-9 to TRBJ2-1; the D gene is possibly TRBD1 (6 bases). V was cut by 6 bases and J by 3 bases, with 12 bases left in between. This CDR3 is 14 amino acids long. The germline V gene encodes CDR1 SEHNR and CDR2 FQNEAQ (reference sequence).